This is a list of T cell receptor beta chains from one sample in a study of CD8+ T cells in alopecia areata. The repertoire was sequenced with immunoSEQ multiplex PCR; TCRdb's copy has only in-frame clones and lacks some. This table holds some 99,000 clones, nearly 45% found once. The sequenced sample consisted of CD4+ T cells sorted from blood. These receptors all come from a human donor with alopecia areata. CDR3s include the opening cysteine and the closing phenylalanine or tryptophan. The D gene is left open where the match is weak. Expanded clones are given a class, and other clones once, few, many or no size at all.

.	TRBV2	.	TRBJ2-7	CASSESPGPYF	TGTGCCAGCAGTGAAAGTCCGGGACCCTACTTC
.	TRBV2	TRBD2	TRBJ2-1	CASSRLAGAHNEQFF	TGTGCCAGCAGTCGACTAGCGGGGGCCCACAATGAGCAGTTCTTC
few	TRBV5-1	.	TRBJ2-1	CASSLLADYNEQFF	TGCGCCAGCAGCCTGCTAGCTGACTACAATGAGCAGTTCTTC
few	TRBV14	.	TRBJ2-2	CASSFASNTGELFF	TGTGCCAGCAGTTTCGCGTCGAACACCGGGGAGCTGTTTTTT
.	TRBV29-1	.	TRBJ2-1	CSVRGTSYNEQFF	TGCAGCGTTCGGGGGACTTCCTACAATGAGCAGTTCTTC
few	TRBV29-1	TRBD2	TRBJ2-5	CSLRLVAGEETQYF	TGCAGCCTCCGACTGGTAGCGGGAGAGGAGACCCAGTACTTC
few	TRBV11-2	.	TRBJ2-3	CASSSYTQYF	TGTGCCAGCAGCTCGTATACGCAGTATTTT
few	TRBV29-1	.	TRBJ2-3	CSVEDQGTDTQYF	TGCAGCGTTGAAGATCAGGGCACAGATACGCAGTATTTT
.	TRBV20-1	.	TRBJ2-5	CSARREETQYF	TGCAGTGCACGGAGAGAGGAGACCCAGTACTTC
few	TRBV29-1	.	TRBJ2-3	CSVVTGSPTDTQYF	TGCAGCGTGGTAACAGGGTCCCCCACAGATACGCAGTATTTT
.	TRBV25-1	.	TRBJ2-7	CASSVRVGESQYF	TGTGCCAGCAGTGTTAGGGTTGGCGAGTCACAGTACTTC
few	TRBV28	TRBD1	TRBJ1-1	CASMVTGGFGTEAFF	TGTGCCAGCATGGTGACAGGGGGCTTCGGCACTGAAGCTTTCTTT
.	TRBV7-2	.	TRBJ1-1	CASSPGGTEAFF	TGTGCCAGCAGCCCCGGGGGGACTGAAGCTTTCTTT
.	TRBV6-4	.	TRBJ2-5	CASSELYGETQYF	TGTGCCAGCAGTGAACTTTATGGGGAGACCCAGTACTTC
.	TRBV30	.	TRBJ1-2	CAWSVPTGSGYTF	TGTGCCTGGAGTGTACCCACGGGCAGCGGCTACACCTTC
.	TRBV29-1	.	TRBJ2-4	CSVEGGAKNIQYF	TGCAGCGTTGAAGGGGGGGCCAAAAACATTCAGTACTTC
few	TRBV30	.	TRBJ2-1	CAWGPVSGFNEQFF	TGTGCCTGGGGCCCGGTGTCGGGATTCAATGAGCAGTTCTTC
.	TRBV28	.	TRBJ2-3	CASSFRSRSTQYF	TGTGCCAGCAGTTTCCGTTCCCGATCTACGCAGTATTTT
few	TRBV29-1	.	TRBJ2-1	CSVEDLRRYNEQFF	TGCAGCGTTGAAGATCTTCGACGCTACAATGAGCAGTTCTTC
.	TRBV29-1	.	TRBJ1-6	CSVGSDYESNSPLHF	TGCAGCGTGGGCTCGGACTACGAGAGCAATTCACCCCTCCACTTT
many	TRBV29-1	TRBD1	TRBJ1-3	CSAGDSNSGNTIYF	TGCAGCGCCGGGGACAGCAACTCTGGAAACACCATATATTTT
.	TRBV30	.	TRBJ2-2	CAWSVSRPTGELFF	TGTGCCTGGAGTGTATCACGACCCACCGGGGAGCTGTTTTTT
few	TRBV9	.	TRBJ2-5	CASSVEAMGRAQYF	TGTGCCAGCAGCGTAGAAGCTATGGGCAGGGCCCAGTACTTC
once	TRBV30	.	TRBJ1-1	CAWSLVGDTEAFF	TGTGCCTGGAGTCTCGTAGGAGACACTGAAGCTTTCTTT
.	TRBV5-1	.	TRBJ2-5	CASSSPGMMETQYF	TGCGCCAGCAGCTCCCCCGGCATGATGGAGACCCAGTACTTC
.	TRBV5-1	TRBD1	TRBJ2-1	CASSFGQGGEQFF	TGCGCCAGCAGCTTCGGACAGGGCGGTGAGCAGTTCTTC
.	TRBV7-8	.	TRBJ2-1	CASQGLLRVNEQFF	TGTGCCAGCCAGGGACTCCTCCGGGTCAATGAGCAGTTCTTC
once	TRBV5-6	.	TRBJ2-6	CASSSDVSGANVLTF	TGTGCCAGCAGCTCGGACGTCTCTGGGGCCAACGTCCTGACTTTC
.	TRBV30	.	TRBJ2-7	CAWSRTYEQYF	TGTGCCTGGAGTCGGACCTACGAGCAGTACTTC
few	TRBV28	TRBD2	TRBJ2-7	CASTLPASSGRYEQYF	TGTGCCAGCACCCTCCCTGCTTCTAGCGGGAGATACGAGCAGTACTTC
few	TRBV28	.	TRBJ2-7	CASRFGQTNEQYF	TGTGCCAGCAGATTCGGACAGACCAACGAGCAGTACTTC
few	TRBV29-1	TRBD2	TRBJ2-2	CSVGTSGSTGELFF	TGCAGCGTTGGGACTAGCGGGAGCACCGGGGAGCTGTTTTTT
.	TRBV7-2	.	TRBJ2-5	CASSATGTPKETQYF	TGTGCCAGCAGCGCTACCGGGACACCTAAAGAGACCCAGTACTTC
.	TRBV18	.	TRBJ2-7	CASSPPTGEQYF	TGTGCCAGCTCACCACCGACGGGCGAGCAGTACTTC
few	TRBV29-1	.	TRBJ2-5	CSVDIGEETQYF	TGCAGCGTTGATATAGGGGAAGAGACCCAGTACTTC
.	TRBV7-9	.	TRBJ2-5	CASSPGPGPQYF	TGTGCCAGCAGCCCGGGACCGGGTCCCCAGTACTTC
.	TRBV6-6	TRBD2	TRBJ2-7	CASRPGLAKTYEQYF	TGTGCCAGCAGGCCAGGACTAGCGAAAACCTACGAGCAGTACTTC
.	TRBV10-3	.	TRBJ1-5	CAISEGNNQPQHF	TGTGCCATCAGTGAGGGAAACAATCAGCCCCAGCATTTT
few	TRBV29-1	TRBD1	TRBJ2-4	CSVADLTDRGFIQYF	TGCAGCGTTGCCGACTTAACGGACAGGGGGTTTATTCAGTACTTC
few	TRBV2	.	TRBJ2-2	CASRSGQNTGELFF	TGTGCCAGCAGAAGCGGCCAGAACACCGGGGAGCTGTTTTTT
.	TRBV29-1	.	TRBJ2-1	CSVGGNEQFF	TGCAGCGTTGGGGGGAATGAGCAGTTCTTC
.	TRBV5-1	TRBD1	TRBJ1-6	CASSPGQENSPLHF	TGCGCCAGCAGCCCGGGACAGGAGAATTCACCCCTCCACTTT
few	TRBV14	.	TRBJ2-1	CASSQLNEQFF	TGTGCCAGCAGCCAACTGAATGAGCAGTTCTTC
few	TRBV4-2	TRBD2	TRBJ2-3	CASSQGGGGKSTDTQYF	TGTGCCAGCAGCCAAGGAGGCGGGGGGAAAAGCACAGATACGCAGTATTTT
.	TRBV4-2	.	TRBJ2-3	CASSQDLTDTQYF	TGTGCCAGCAGCCAAGACCTCACAGATACGCAGTATTTT